This T cell receptor (beta chain) was profiled in a study of identical twins. The study's findings and limits: Modelling underestimated the level of out-of-frame TCR alpha sharing observed in monozygotic twins. The study found weaker excess twin sharing in beta out-of-frame sequences.

Germline V lookup: CDR1 SQVTM, CDR2 ANQGSEA. This CDR3 spans 13 amino acids. Trimming pared 5 bases from V and 1 base from J, leaving 6 bases between. TCRdb re-called the 5' RACE reads with MiXCR, one entry per CDR3 protein. The sample lists a few hundred thousand distinct CDR3 sequences, 9% to 10% occurring once. For this clonotype: Its antigen remains unknown.

This sample was also put to use in a study of yellow fever vaccine responses in identical twins. That paper notes: Twins' vaccine T cell response reportedly seemed partly convergent, partly personalized.

The chain carries TRBV29-1 and TRBJ2-6; D ambiguous. This TCR was recovered from a woman aged 18 to 35 in good health. The sample comprised PBMCs. The CDR3 loop is CSVLGSGANVLTF. CDR3 nucleotides: TGCAGCGTTCTGGGATCTGGGGCCAACGTCCTGACTTTC.